The TCR beta chain described here comes from a study of cytomegalovirus exposure and HLA in healthy donors. Whole-study results and caveats: Fewer N-insertions (relative to the roughly 630-donor mean) were reportedly seen in an Asian-associated ancestry cluster in a later analysis. Most sequenced TCRs were rare (though some public TCRs occurred in many donors). The authors enumerated some 170 TCR beta chains as linked to cytomegalovirus. In a later analysis, common viral pathogens appeared linked to several of the most significant clusters.

For this clone: The antigen is not known.

The primer mix had 60 Vbeta and 13 Jbeta primers. Here immunoSEQ multiplex PCR was the method, and the copy in TCRdb shows in-frame clones only, minus some. The sample gives 150,000 to 200,000 clones, roughly 85% of which show up once; nearly 4.5% is in the top ten. Germline CDR1 reads KGHSH; CDR2 reads LQKENI. The CDR3 extends over 14 amino acids. V dropped 0 bases and J dropped 5 bases, with 11 bases sitting between them. The material sequenced was PBMCs. The receptor's source is a woman in her 30s in good health and CMV-seropositive. V and J are TRBV18 and TRBJ2-7; a possible D gene is TRBD2 (5 bases). The CDR3 here is CASSPPSPGDEQYF. The CDR3, as DNA: TGTGCCAGCTCACCACCGTCCCCCGGGGACGAGCAGTACTTC. Drawing the rest from reference TRBV18 and TRBJ2-7, the complete variable domain is NAGVMQNPRHLVRRRGQEARLRCSPMKGHSHVYWYRQLPEEGLKFMVYLQKENIIDESGMPKERFSAEFPKEGPSILRIQQVVRGDSAAYFCASSPPSPGDEQYFGPGTRLTVT.